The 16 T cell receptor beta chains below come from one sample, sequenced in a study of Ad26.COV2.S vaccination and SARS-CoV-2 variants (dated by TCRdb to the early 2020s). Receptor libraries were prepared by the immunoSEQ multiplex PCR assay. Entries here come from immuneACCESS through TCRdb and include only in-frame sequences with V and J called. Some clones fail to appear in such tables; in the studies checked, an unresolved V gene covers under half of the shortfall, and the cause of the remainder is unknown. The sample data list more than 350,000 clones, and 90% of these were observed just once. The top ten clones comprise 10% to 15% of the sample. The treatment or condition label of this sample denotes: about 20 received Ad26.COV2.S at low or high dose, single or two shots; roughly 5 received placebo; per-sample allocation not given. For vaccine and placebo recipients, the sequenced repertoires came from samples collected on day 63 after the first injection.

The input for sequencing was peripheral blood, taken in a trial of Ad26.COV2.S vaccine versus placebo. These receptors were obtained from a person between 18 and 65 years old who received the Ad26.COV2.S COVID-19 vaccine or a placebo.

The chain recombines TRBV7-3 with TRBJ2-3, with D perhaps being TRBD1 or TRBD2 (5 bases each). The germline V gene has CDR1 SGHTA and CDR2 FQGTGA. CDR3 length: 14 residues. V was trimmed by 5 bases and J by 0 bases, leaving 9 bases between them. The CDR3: CASSPGTSTDTQYF. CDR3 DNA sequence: TGTGCCAGCAGCCCTGGGACGAGCACAGATACGCAGTATTTT.

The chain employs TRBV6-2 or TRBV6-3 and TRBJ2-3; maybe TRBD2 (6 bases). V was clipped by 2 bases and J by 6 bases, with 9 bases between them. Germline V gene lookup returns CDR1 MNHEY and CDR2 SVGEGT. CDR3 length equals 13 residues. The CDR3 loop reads CASSYGLADTQYF. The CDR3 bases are TGTGCCAGCAGTTACGGCCTAGCGGATACGCAGTATTTT.

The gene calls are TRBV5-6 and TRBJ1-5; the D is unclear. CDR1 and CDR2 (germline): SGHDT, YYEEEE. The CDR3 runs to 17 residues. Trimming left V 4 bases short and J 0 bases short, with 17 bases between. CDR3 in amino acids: CASSAWEGPYSNQPQHF. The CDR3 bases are TGTGCCAGCAGCGCTTGGGAGGGCCCCTATAGCAATCAGCCCCAGCATTTT.

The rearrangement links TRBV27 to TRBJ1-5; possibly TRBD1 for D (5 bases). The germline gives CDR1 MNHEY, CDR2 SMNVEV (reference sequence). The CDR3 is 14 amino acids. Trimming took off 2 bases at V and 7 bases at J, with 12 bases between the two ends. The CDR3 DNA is TGTGCCAGCAGTTTAACCGGGGGATACCAGCCCCAGCATTTT. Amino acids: CASSLTGGYQPQHF.

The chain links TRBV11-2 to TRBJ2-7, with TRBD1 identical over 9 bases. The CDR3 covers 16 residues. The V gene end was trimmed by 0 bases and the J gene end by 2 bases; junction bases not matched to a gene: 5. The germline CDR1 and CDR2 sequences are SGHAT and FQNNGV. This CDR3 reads CASSLDPRDRAYEQYF. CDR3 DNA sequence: TGTGCCAGCAGCTTAGACCCTCGGGACAGGGCCTACGAGCAGTACTTC.

This CDR3 reads CASSLQISETQYF. In DNA form, the CDR3 reads TGTGCCAGCAGCTTACAGATCTCAGAGACCCAGTACTTC. The chain links TRBV11-2 to TRBJ2-5; D is uncertain. The CDR3 sequence is 13 residues long. Germline CDR1 is SGHAT and CDR2 is FQNNGV. The V end was cut by 2 bases, the J end by 4 bases, with 8 bases between.

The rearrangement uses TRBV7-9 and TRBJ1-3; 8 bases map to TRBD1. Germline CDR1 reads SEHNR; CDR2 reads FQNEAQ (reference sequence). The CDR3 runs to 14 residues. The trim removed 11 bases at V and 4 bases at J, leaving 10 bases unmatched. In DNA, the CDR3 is TGTGCCGACGCCCGGACAGGGTTCGGAAACACCATATATTTT. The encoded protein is CADARTGFGNTIYF.

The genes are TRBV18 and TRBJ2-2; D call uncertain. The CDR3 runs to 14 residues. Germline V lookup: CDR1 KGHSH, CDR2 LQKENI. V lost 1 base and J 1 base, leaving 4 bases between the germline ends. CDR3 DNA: TGTGCCAGCTCACCACGACAGAACACCGGGGAGCTGTTTTTT. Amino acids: CASSPRQNTGELFF.

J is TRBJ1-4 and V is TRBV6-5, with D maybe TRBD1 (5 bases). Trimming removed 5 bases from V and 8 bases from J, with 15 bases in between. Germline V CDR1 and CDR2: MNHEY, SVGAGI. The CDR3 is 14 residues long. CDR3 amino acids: CASSPLARDEKLFF. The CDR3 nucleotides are TGTGCCAGCAGTCCCCTTGCCAGGGACGAAAAACTGTTTTTT.

The CDR3 is CASRQRNTDTQYF. The CDR3 DNA is TGTGCCAGCCGACAGCGTAACACAGATACGCAGTATTTT. V is TRBV27 and J is TRBJ2-3; D may be TRBD1 (5 bases). Trimming took 8 bases from V and 2 from J, leaving 11 bases between them. Germline CDR1 and CDR2: MNHEY and SMNVEV (reference sequence). The CDR3 sequence is 13 residues long.

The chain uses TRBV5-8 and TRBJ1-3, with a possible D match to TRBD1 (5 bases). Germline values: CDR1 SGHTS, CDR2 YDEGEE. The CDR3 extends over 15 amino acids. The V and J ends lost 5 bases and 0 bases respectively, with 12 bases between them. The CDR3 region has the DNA TGTGCCAGCAGTAGGGACGGATACTCTGGAAACACCATATATTTT. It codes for CASSRDGYSGNTIYF.

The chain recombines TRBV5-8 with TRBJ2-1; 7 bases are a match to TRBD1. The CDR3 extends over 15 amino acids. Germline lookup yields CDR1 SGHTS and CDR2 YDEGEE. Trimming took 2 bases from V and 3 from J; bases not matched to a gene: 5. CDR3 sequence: CASSFLGQYYNEQFF. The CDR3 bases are TGTGCCAGCAGCTTTTTGGGACAGTACTACAATGAGCAGTTCTTC.

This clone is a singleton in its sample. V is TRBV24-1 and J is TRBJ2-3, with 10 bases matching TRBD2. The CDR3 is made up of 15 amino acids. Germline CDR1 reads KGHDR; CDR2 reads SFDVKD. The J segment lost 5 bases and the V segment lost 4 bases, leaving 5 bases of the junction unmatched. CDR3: CATSELAGVIDTQYF. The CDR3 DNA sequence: TGTGCCACCAGTGAGCTAGCGGGAGTCATAGATACGCAGTATTTT.

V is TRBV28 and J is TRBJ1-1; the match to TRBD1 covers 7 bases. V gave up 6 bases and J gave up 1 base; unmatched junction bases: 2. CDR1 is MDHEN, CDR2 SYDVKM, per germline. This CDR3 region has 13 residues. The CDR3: CASRQGGNTEAFF. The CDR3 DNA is TGTGCCAGCAGGCAGGGGGGGAACACTGAAGCTTTCTTT.

CDR3: CASSGTSASYEQYF. DNA of the CDR3: TGTGCCAGCAGTGGTACTAGCGCCTCCTACGAGCAGTACTTC. The rearrangement uses TRBV2 and TRBJ2-7; TRBD2 matches 7 bases. The CDR3 consists of 14 residues. Germline CDR1 SNHLY, CDR2 FYNNEI. V shed 4 bases and J 0 bases; nucleotides not matched to a gene: 3.

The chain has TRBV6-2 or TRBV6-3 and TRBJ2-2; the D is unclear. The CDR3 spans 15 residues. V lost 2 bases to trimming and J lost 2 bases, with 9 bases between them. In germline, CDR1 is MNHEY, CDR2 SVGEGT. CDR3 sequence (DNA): TGTGCCAGCAGTTACCCCACACCTAACACCGGGGAGCTGTTTTTT. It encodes CASSYPTPNTGELFF.